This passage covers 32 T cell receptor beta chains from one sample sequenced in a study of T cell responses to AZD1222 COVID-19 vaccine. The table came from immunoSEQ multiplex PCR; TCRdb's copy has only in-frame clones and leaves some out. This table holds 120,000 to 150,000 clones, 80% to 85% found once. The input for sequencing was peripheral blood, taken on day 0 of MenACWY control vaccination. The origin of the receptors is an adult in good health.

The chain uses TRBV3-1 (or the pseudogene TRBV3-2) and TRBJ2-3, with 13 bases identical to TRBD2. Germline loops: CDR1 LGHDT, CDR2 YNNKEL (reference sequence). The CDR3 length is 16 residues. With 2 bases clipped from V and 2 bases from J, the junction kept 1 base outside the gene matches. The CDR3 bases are TGTGCCAGCAGCCAAACTAGCGGGGGGGTCACAGATACGCAGTATTTT. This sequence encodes CASSQTSGGVTDTQYF.

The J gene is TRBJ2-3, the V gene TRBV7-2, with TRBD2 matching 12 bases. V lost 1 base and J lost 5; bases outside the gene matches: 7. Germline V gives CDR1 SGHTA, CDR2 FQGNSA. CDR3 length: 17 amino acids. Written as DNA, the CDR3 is TGTGCCAGCAGCTTAGACCTAGCGGGGGGGCGGAGAGATACGCAGTATTTT. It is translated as CASSLDLAGGRRDTQYF. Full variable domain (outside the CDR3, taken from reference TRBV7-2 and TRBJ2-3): GAGVSQSPSNKVTEKGKDVELRCDPISGHTALYWYRQSLGQGLEFLIYFQGNSAPDKSGLPSDRFSAERTGGSVSTLTIQRTQQEDSAVYLCASSLDLAGGRRDTQYFGPGTRLTVL.

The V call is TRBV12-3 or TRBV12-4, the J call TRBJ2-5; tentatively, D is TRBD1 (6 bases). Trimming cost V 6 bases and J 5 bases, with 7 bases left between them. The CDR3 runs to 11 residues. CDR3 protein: CASRQGETQYF. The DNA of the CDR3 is TGTGCCAGCAGGCAGGGGGAGACCCAGTACTTC.

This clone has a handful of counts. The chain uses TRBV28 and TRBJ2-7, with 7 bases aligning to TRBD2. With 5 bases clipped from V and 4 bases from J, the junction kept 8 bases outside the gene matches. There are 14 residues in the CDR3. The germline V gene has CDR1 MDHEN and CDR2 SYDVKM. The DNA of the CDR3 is TGTGCCAGCAGTCCTATGGGGGGGGTATACGAGCAGTACGTC. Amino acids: CASSPMGGVYEQYV.

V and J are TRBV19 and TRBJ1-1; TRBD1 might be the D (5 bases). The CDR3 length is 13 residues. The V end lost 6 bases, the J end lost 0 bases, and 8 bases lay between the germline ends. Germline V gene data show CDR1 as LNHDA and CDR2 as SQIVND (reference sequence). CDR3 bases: TGTGCCAGTAGAGGAGGGGTGAACACTGAAGCTTTCTTT. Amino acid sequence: CASRGGVNTEAFF.

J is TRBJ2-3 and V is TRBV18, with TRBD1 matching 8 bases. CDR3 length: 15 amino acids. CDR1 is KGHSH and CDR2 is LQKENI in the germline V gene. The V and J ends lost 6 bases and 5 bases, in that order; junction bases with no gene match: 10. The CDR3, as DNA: TGTGCCAGCTCGCACGACCAGGGGGCTGAAGATACGCAGTATTTT. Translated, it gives CASSHDQGAEDTQYF.

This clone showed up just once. The CDR3 nucleotides read TGTGCCAGCAGCCTAGTCTACGATGGCTACACCTTC. This sequence encodes CASSLVYDGYTF. The V and J genes are TRBV5-4 and TRBJ1-2; no definite D call. V dropped 4 bases and J dropped 6 bases, with 10 bases sitting between them. In germline, CDR1 is SGHNT, CDR2 YYREEE (reference sequence). The CDR3 covers 12 residues.

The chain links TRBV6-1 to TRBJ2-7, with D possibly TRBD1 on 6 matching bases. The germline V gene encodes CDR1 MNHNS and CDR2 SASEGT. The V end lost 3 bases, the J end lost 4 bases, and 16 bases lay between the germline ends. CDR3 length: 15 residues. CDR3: CASSDRNRVIYEQYF. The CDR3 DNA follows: TGTGCCAGCAGTGATCGGAACAGGGTAATTTACGAGCAGTACTTC.

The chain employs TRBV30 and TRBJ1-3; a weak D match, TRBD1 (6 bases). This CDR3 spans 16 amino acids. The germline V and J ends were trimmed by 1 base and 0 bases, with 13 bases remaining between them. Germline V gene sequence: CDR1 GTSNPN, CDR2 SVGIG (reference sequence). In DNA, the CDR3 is TGTGCCTGGAGTGGGGGTACAGGGAACTCTGGAAACACCATATATTTT. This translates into CAWSGGTGNSGNTIYF.

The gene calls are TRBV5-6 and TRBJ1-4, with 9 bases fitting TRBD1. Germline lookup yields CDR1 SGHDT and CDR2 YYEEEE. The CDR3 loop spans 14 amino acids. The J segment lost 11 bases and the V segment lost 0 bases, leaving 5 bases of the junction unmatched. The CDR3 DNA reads TGTGCCAGCAGCTTGGTAACAGGGGGCGGGAAACTGTTTTTT. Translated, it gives CASSLVTGGGKLFF.

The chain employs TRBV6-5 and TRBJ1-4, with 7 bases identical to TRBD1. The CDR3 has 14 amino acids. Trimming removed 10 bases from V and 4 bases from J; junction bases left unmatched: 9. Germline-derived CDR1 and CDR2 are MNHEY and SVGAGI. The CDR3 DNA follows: TGTGCCACCGCTAGGGACAGAGTTAATGAAAAACTGTTTTTT. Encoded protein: CATARDRVNEKLFF.

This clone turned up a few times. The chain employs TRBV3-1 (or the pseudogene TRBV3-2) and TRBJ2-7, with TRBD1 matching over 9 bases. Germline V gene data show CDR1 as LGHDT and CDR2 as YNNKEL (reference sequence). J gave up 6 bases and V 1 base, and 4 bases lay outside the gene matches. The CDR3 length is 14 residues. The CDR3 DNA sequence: TGTGCCAGCAGCCAAGGGACAGGGGTCAGCGAGCAGTACGTC. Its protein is CASSQGTGVSEQYV.

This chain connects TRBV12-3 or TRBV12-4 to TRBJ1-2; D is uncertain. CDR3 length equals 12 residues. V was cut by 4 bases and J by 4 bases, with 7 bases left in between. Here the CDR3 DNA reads TGTGCCAGCAGTTCCCAGACCTATGGCTACACCTTC. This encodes CASSSQTYGYTF.

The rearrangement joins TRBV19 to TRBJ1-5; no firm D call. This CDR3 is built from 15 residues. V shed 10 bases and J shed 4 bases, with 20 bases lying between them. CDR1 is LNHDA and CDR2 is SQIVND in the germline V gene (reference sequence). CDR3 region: CATSPGVLRNQPQHF. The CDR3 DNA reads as TGTGCCACCAGCCCCGGAGTGTTAAGGAATCAGCCCCAGCATTTT.

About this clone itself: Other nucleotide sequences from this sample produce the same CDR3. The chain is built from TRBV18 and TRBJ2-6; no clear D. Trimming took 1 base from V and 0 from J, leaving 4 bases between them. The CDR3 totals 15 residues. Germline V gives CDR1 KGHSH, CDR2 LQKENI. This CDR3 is CASSPRGSGANVLTF. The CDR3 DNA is TGTGCCAGCTCACCACGGGGCTCTGGGGCCAACGTCCTGACTTTC.

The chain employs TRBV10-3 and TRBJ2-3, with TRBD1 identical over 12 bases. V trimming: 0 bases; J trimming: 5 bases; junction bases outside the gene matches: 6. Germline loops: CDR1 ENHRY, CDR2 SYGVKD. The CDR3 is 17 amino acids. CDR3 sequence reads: CAISESSGTGGVDTQYF. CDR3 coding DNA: TGTGCCATCAGTGAGTCCTCCGGGACAGGGGGCGTAGATACGCAGTATTTT.

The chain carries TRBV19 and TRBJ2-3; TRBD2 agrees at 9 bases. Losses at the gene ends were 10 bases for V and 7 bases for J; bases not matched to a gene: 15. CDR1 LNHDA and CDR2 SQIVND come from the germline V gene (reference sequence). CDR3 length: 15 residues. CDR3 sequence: CATSGVAGGHYTQYF. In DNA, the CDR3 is TGTGCCACCTCCGGGGTGGCGGGGGGGCATTATACGCAGTATTTT.

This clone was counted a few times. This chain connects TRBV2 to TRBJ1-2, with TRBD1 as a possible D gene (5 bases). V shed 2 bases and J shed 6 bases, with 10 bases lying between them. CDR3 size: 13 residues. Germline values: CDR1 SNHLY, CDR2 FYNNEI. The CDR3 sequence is CASSEWGGNGYTF. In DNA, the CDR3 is TGTGCCAGCAGTGAATGGGGGGGTAATGGCTACACCTTC.

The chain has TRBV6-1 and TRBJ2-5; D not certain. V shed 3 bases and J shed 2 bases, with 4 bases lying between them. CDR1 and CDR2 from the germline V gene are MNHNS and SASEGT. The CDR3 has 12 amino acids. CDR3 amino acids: CASSDSQETQYF. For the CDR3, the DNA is TGTGCCAGCAGTGACAGTCAAGAGACCCAGTACTTC.

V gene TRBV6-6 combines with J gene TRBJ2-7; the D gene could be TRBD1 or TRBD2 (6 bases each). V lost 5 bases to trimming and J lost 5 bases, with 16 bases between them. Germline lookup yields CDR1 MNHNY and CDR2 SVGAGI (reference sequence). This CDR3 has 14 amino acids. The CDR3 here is CASSTPRGLDEQYV. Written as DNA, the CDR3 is TGTGCCAGCAGTACCCCCCGGGGGCTGGACGAGCAGTACGTC.

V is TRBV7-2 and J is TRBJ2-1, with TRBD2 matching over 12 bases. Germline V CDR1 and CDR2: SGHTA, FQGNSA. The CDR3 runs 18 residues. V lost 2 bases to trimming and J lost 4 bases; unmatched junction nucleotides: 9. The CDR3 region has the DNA TGTGCCAGCAGCTTACGGCTAGCGGGGGGGATGGGATACAATGAGCAGTTCTTC. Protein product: CASSLRLAGGMGYNEQFF.

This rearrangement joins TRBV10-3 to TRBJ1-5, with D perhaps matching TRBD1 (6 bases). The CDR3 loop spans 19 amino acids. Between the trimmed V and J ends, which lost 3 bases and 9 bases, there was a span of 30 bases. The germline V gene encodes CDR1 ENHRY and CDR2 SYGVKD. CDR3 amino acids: CAISDRRGGEGVKGGPQHF. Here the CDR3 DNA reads TGTGCCATCAGTGATCGTAGAGGAGGGGAAGGGGTGAAAGGGGGGCCCCAGCATTTT.

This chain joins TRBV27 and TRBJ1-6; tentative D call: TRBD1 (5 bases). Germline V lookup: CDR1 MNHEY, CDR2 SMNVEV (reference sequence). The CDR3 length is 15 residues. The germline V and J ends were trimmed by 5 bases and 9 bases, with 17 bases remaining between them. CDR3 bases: TGTGCCAGCAGTAAACAGGAAGGCCGAGGTTCACCCCTCCACTTT. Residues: CASSKQEGRGSPLHF.

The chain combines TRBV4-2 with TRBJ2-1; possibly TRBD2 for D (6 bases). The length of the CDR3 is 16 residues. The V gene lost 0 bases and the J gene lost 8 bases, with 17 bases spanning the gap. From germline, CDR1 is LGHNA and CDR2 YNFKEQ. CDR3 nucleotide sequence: TGTGCCAGCAGCCAAGAGGCTAGCGCCCGTGGCCATGAGCAGTTCTTC. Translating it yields CASSQEASARGHEQFF.

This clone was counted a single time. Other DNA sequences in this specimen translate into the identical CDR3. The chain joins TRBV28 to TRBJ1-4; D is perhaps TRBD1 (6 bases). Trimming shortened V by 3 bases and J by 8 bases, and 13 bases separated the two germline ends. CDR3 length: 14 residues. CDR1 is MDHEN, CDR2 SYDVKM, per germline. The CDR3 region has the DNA TGTGCCAGCAGTTTGGGGGGGCGGCGGGAAAAACTGTTTTTT. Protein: CASSLGGRREKLFF. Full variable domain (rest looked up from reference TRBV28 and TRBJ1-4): DVKVTQSSRYLVKRTGEKVFLECVQDMDHENMFWYRQDPGLGLRLIYFSYDVKMKEKGDIPEGYSVSREKKERFSLILESASTNQTSMYLCASSLGGRREKLFFGSGTQLSVL.

In nucleotides, the CDR3 is TGCGCCAGCAGCCAAGATACCCCCAGTAGTAAACCCTACGAGCAGTACTTC. This sequence encodes CASSQDTPSSKPYEQYF. This rearrangement joins TRBV4-1 to TRBJ2-7; the D is unclear. The germline gives CDR1 MGHRA, CDR2 YSYEKL. Trimming cost V 0 bases and J 2 bases, with 17 bases left between them. The CDR3 runs 17 residues.

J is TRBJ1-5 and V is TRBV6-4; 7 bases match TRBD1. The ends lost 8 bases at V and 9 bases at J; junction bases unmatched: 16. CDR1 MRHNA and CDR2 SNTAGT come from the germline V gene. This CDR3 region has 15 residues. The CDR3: CASAALGGDSRPQHF. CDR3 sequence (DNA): TGTGCCAGCGCTGCTCTGGGCGGGGACAGCAGGCCCCAGCATTTT.

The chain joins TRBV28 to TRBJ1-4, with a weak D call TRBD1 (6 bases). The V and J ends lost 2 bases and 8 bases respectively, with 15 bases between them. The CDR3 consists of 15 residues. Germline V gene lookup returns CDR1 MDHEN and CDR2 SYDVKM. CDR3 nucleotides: TGTGCCAGCAGTTTAGGGGGGGCAATTGGCGAAAAACTGTTTTTT. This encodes CASSLGGAIGEKLFF.

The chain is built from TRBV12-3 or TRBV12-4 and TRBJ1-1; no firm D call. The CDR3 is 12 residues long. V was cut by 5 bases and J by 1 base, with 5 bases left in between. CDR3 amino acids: CASSPQNTEAFF. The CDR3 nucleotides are TGTGCCAGCAGTCCACAGAACACTGAAGCTTTCTTT.

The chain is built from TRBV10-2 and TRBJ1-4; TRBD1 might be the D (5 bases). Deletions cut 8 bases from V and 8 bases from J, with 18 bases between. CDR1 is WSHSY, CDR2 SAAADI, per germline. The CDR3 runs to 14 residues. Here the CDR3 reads CASRHAGAGEKLFF. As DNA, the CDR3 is TGCGCCAGCCGGCATGCAGGAGCAGGGGAAAAACTGTTTTTT.

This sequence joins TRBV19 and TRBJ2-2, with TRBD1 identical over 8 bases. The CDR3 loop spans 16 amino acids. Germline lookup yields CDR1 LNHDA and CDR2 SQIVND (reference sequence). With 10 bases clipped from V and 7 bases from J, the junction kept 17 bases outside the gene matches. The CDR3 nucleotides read TGTGCCACCGGCCTTATCAGGGGGCGGTTGGGCGGGGAGCTGTTTTTT. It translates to CATGLIRGRLGGELFF. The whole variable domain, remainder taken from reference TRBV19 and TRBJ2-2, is DGGITQSPKYLFRKEGQNVTLSCEQNLNHDAMYWYRQDPGQGLRLIYYSQIVNDFQKGDIAEGYSVSREKKESFPLTVTSAQKNPTAFYLCATGLIRGRLGGELFFGEGSRLTVL.

The DNA of the CDR3 is TGTGCCAGCAGCCGCATGGACAGGGGTAACAATCAGCCCCAGCATTTT. Translation: CASSRMDRGNNQPQHF. V gene TRBV7-9 combines with J gene TRBJ1-5, with 9 bases matching TRBD1. With V trimmed by 5 bases and J by 3 bases, 8 bases remained unmatched. Looked up from germline, CDR1 is SEHNR and CDR2 is FQNEAQ (reference sequence). The CDR3 spans 16 residues.